These T cell receptor beta chains were read from a single sample in a study of blood T cell repertoires in COVID-19. Some clones are missing from TCRdb's copy, which holds only in-frame ones; the method was immunoSEQ multiplex PCR. The sample records 65,000 to 95,000 clones, roughly 92% being singletons. The sample taken for sequencing was peripheral blood. These receptors were collected from a man aged 50-59 years with COVID-19, enrolled during active disease. CDR3s leave out the opening cysteine and the closing phenylalanine or tryptophan.

SASPPTGNNQPQH	TRBV20-1	TRBJ1-5
ASSFSQENTEAF	TRBV7-2	TRBJ1-1
ASSLGQGKINGYT	TRBV14	TRBJ1-2
ASALTDQKPQH	TRBV19	TRBJ1-5
ASSRGGLAGVEQF	TRBV6-2/TRBV6-3	TRBJ2-1
ASSLWRGLAGSTDTQY	TRBV28	TRBJ2-3
ASKAGSSYNEQF	TRBV2	TRBJ2-1
ASTSSGQGPPNYGYT	TRBV23-1	TRBJ1-2
ASSMTGGIRGYT	TRBV19	TRBJ1-2
ASSQVTINTEAF	TRBV4-2	TRBJ1-1
ASSKGGRQPAKNIQY	TRBV21-1	TRBJ2-4
ASRGDRASYEQY	TRBV6-5	TRBJ2-7
ASSVTEYSNQPQH	TRBV28	TRBJ1-5
ASSYLETSGRAMTDTQY	TRBV7-6	TRBJ2-3
ASSASGSRDRDY	TRBV9	TRBJ2-5
ASSTDRGKWYEQY	TRBV7-9	TRBJ2-7
ASSRGQNTEAF	TRBV19	TRBJ1-1
ASSVGVSGRYNEQF	TRBV9	TRBJ2-1